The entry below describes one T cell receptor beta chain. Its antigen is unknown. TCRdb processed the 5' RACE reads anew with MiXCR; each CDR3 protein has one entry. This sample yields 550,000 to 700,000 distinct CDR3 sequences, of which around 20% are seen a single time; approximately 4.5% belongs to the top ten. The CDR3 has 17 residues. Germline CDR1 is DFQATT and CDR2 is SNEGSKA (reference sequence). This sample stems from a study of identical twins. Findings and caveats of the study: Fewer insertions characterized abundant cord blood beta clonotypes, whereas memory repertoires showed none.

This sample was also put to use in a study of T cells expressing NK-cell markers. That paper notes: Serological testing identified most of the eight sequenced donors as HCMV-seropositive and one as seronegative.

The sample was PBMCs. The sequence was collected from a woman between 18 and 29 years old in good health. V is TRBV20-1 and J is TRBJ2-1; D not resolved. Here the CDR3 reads CCARPHSQRSSYNEQFF. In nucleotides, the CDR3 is TGCTGCGCTAGACCCCATAGTCAGCGTAGCTCCTACAATGAGCAGTTCTTC.